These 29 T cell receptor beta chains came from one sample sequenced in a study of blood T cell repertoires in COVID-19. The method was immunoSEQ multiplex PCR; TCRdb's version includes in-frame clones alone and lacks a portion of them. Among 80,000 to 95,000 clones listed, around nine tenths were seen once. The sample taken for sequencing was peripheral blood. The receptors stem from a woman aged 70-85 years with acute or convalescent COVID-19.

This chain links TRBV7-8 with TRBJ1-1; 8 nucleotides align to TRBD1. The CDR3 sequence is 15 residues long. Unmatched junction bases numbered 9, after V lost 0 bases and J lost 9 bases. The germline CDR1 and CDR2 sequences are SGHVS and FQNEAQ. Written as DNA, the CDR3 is TGTGCCAGCAGCTTAGCCGTCGGACAGGGCGCAAAAGCTTTCTTT. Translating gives CASSLAVGQGAKAFF.

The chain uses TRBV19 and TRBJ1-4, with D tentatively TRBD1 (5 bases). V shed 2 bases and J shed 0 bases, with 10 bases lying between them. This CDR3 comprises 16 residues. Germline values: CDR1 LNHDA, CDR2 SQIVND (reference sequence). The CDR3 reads CASSIKGRATNEKLFF. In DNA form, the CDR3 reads TGTGCCAGTAGTATAAAGGGGCGTGCAACTAATGAAAAACTGTTTTTT. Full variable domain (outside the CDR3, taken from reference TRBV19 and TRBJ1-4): DGGITQSPKYLFRKEGQNVTLSCEQNLNHDAMYWYRQDPGQGLRLIYYSQIVNDFQKGDIAEGYSVSREKKESFPLTVTSAQKNPTAFYLCASSIKGRATNEKLFFGSGTQLSVL.

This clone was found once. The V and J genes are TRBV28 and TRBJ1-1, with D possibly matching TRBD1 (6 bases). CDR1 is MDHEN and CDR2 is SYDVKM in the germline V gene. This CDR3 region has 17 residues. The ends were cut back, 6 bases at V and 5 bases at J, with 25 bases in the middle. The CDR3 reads CASSQIRSGGRRTEAFF. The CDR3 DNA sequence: TGTGCCAGCAGCCAAATTAGGTCGGGGGGGCGGCGTACTGAAGCTTTCTTT.

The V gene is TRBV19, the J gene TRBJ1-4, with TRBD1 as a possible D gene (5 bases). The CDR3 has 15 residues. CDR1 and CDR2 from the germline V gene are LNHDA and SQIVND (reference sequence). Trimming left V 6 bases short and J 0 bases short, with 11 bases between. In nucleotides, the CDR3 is TGTGCCAGTAGCGGCGGGGGACCAACTAATGAAAAACTGTTTTTT. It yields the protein CASSGGGPTNEKLFF.

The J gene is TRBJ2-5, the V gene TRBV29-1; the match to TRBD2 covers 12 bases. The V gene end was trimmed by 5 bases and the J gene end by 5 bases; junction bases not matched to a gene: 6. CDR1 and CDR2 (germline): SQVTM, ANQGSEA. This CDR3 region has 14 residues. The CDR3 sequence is CSVRLAGVGETQYF. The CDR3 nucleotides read TGCAGCGTTCGACTAGCGGGAGTCGGTGAGACCCAGTACTTC.

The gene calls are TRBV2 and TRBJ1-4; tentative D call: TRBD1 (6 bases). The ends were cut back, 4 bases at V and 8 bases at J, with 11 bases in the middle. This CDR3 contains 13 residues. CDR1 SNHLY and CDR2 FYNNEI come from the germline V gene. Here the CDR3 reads CASSAGAGEKLFF. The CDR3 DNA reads TGTGCCAGCAGTGCAGGGGCAGGGGAAAAACTGTTTTTT.

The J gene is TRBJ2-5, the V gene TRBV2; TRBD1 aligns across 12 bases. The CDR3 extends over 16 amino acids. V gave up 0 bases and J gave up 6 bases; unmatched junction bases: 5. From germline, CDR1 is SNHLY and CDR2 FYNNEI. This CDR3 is CASSEAGQGALKTQYF. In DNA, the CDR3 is TGTGCCAGCAGTGAAGCGGGACAGGGGGCATTAAAGACCCAGTACTTC.

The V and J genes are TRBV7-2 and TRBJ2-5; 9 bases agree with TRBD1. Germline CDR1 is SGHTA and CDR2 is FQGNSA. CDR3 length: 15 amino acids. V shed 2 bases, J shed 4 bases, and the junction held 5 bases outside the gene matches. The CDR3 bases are TGTGCCAGCAGCTTAACAGGGGGCGCGGGAGAGACCCAGTACTTC. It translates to CASSLTGGAGETQYF.

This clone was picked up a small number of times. In DNA form, the CDR3 reads TGTGCCAGCAGTTCTTTAGGTGCGGGTGGCTACACCTTC. Its protein product is CASSSLGAGGYTF. V gene TRBV2 combines with J gene TRBJ1-2; D is unresolved. The CDR3 sequence is 13 residues long. Germline V gives CDR1 SNHLY, CDR2 FYNNEI. Trimming pared 5 bases from V and 7 bases from J, leaving 14 bases between.

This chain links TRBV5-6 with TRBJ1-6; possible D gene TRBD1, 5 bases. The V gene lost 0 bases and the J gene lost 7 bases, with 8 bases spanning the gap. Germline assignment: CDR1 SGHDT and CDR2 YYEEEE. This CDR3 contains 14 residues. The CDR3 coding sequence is TGTGCCAGCAGCTTGGGGGGCTGGAATTCACCCCTCCACTTT. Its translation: CASSLGGWNSPLHF. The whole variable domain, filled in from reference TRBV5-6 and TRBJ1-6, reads DAGVTQSPTHLIKTRGQQVTLRCSPKSGHDTVSWYQQALGQGPQFIFQYYEEEERQRGNFPDRFSGHQFPNYSSELNVNALLLGDSALYLCASSLGGWNSPLHFGNGTRLTVT.

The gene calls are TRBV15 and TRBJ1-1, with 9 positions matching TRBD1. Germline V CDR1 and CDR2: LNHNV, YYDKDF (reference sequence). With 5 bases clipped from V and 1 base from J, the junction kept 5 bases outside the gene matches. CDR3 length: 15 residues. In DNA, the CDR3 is TGTGCCACCAGCGGGCGGACAGGGGCGAACACTGAAGCTTTCTTT. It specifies CATSGRTGANTEAFF.

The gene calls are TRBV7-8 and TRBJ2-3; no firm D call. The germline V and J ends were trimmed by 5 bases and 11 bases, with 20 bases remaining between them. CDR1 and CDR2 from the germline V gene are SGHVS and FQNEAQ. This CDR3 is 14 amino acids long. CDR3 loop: CASSPSTTTPWQYF. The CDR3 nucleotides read TGTGCCAGCAGCCCTTCGACAACAACTCCATGGCAGTATTTT.

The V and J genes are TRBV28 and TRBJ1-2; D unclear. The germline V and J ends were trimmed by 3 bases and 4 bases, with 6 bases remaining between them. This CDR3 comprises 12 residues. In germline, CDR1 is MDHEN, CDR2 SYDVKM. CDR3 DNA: TGTGCCAGCAGTTTCAACTTCTATGGCTACACCTTC. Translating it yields CASSFNFYGYTF.

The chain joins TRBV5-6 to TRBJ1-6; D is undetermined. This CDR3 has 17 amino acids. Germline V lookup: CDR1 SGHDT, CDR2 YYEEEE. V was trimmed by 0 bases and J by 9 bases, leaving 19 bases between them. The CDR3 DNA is TGTGCCAGCAGCTTGGGGGCGATTGGGAGTTTCGGTTCACCCCTCCACTTT. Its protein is CASSLGAIGSFGSPLHF.

The CDR3 region has the DNA TGTGCCAGCAGCCGACAGGGGGACTATGGCTACACCTTC. Translation: CASSRQGDYGYTF. The chain couples TRBV3-1 (or the pseudogene TRBV3-2) to TRBJ1-2, with 9 bases identical to TRBD1. Germline V gives CDR1 LGHDT, CDR2 YNNKEL (reference sequence). The CDR3 has 13 residues. Trimming removed 4 bases from V and 3 bases from J; junction bases left unmatched: 0.

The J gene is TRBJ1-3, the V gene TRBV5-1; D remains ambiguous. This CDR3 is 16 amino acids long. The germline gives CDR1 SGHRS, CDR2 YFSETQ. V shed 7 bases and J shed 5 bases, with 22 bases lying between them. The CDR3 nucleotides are TGCGCCAGCGCATCGTCGGGAAATTGGGAACGAAACACCATATATTTT. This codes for CASASSGNWERNTIYF.

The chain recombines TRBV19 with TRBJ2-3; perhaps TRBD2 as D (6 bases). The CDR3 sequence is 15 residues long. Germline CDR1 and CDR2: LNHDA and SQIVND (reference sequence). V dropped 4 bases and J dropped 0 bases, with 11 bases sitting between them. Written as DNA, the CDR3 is TGTGCCAGTAGTAGGGGGGACCTGAGCACAGATACGCAGTATTTT. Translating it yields CASSRGDLSTDTQYF.

DNA of the CDR3: TGCAGCGCAGAAGGACAGGGATTCGGCACTGAAGCTTTCTTT. Protein product: CSAEGQGFGTEAFF. J is TRBJ1-1 and V is TRBV29-1, with TRBD1 identical over 8 bases. CDR1 SQVTM and CDR2 ANQGSEA come from the germline V gene. With V trimmed by 7 bases and J by 4 bases, 11 bases remained unmatched. CDR3 length: 14 amino acids.

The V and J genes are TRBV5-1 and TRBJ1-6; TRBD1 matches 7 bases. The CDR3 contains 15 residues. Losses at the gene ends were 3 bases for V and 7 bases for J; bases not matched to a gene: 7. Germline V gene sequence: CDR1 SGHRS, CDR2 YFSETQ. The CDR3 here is CASSSGDSGNSPLHF. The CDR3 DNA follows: TGCGCCAGCAGCTCGGGGGACAGTGGAAATTCACCCCTCCACTTT.

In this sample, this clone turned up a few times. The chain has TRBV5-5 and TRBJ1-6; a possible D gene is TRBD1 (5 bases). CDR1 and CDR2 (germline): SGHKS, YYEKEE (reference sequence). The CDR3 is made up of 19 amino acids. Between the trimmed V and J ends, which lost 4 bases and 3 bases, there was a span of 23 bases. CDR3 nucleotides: TGTGCCAGCAGCCTCCCGGGACGGAAAGGAGGGGACTATAATTCACCCCTCCACTTT. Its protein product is CASSLPGRKGGDYNSPLHF.

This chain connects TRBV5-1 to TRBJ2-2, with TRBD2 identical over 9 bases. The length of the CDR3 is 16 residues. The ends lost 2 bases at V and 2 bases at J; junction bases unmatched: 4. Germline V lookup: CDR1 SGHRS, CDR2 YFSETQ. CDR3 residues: CASSFLAGVNTGELFF. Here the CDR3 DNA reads TGCGCCAGCAGCTTTTTAGCGGGGGTAAACACCGGGGAGCTGTTTTTT.

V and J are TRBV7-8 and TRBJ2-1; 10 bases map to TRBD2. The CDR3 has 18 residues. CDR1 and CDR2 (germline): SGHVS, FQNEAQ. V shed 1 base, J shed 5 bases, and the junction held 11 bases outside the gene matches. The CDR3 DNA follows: TGTGCCAGCAGCTTAGTCCTAGCGGGAGTCAGTTGGAACAATGAGCAGTTCTTC. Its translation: CASSLVLAGVSWNNEQFF.

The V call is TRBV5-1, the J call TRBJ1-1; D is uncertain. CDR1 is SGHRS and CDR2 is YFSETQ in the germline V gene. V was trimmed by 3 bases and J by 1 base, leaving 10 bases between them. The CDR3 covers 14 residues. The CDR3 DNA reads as TGCGCCAGCAGCTCCGGGAGCACGAACACTGAAGCTTTCTTT. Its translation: CASSSGSTNTEAFF. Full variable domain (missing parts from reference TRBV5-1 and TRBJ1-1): KAGVTQTPRYLIKTRGQQVTLSCSPISGHRSVSWYQQTPGQGLQFLFEYFSETQRNKGNFPGRFSGRQFSNSRSEMNVSTLELGDSALYLCASSSGSTNTEAFFGQGTRLTVV.

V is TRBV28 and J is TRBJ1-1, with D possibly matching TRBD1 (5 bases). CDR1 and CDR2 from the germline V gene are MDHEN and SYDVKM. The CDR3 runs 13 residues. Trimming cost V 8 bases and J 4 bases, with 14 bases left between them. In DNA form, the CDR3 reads TGTGCCAGCTCGGCGGGGGTTGGCACTGAAGCTTTCTTT. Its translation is CASSAGVGTEAFF.

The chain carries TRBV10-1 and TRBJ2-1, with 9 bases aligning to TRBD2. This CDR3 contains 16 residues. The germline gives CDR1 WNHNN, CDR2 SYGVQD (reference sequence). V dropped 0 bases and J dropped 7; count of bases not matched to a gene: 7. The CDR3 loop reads CASSESGGRATNEQFF. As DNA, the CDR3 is TGCGCCAGCAGTGAGTCGGGCGGGAGGGCGACTAATGAGCAGTTCTTC.

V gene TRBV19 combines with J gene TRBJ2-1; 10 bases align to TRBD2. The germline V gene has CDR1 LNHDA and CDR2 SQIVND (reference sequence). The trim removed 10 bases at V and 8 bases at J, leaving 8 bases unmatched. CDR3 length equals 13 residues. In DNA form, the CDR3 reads TGTGCCACCCGGACTAGCGGAAGGGATGAGCAGTTCTTC. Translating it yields CATRTSGRDEQFF. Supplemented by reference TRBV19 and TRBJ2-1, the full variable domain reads DGGITQSPKYLFRKEGQNVTLSCEQNLNHDAMYWYRQDPGQGLRLIYYSQIVNDFQKGDIAEGYSVSREKKESFPLTVTSAQKNPTAFYLCATRTSGRDEQFFGPGTRLTVL.

The chain's CDR3 is CASRPTGQGARGANVLTF. The CDR3, as DNA: TGTGCCAGCAGGCCTACGGGACAGGGGGCGCGAGGGGCCAACGTCCTGACTTTC. The chain joins TRBV28 to TRBJ2-6; 12 nucleotides match TRBD1. CDR3 length: 18 residues. Germline V CDR1 and CDR2: MDHEN, SYDVKM. The V gene end was trimmed by 6 bases and the J gene end by 4 bases; junction bases not matched to a gene: 10.

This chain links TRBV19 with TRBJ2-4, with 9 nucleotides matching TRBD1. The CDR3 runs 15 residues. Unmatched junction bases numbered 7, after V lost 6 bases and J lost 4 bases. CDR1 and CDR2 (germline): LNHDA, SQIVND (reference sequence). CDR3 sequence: CASRQGQGGKNIQYF. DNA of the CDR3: TGTGCCAGTAGGCAGGGACAGGGAGGTAAAAACATTCAGTACTTC.

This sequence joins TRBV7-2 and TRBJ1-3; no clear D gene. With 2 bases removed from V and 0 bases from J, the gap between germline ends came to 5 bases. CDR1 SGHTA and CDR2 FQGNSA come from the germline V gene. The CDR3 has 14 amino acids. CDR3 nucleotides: TGTGCCAGCAGCTTAACAGTCTCTGGAAACACCATATATTTT. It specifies CASSLTVSGNTIYF. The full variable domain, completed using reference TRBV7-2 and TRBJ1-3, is GAGVSQSPSNKVTEKGKDVELRCDPISGHTALYWYRQSLGQGLEFLIYFQGNSAPDKSGLPSDRFSAERTGGSVSTLTIQRTQQEDSAVYLCASSLTVSGNTIYFGEGSWLTVV.